The TCR beta chain described here comes from a study of shared clonotypes between healthy human individuals. TCRdb's copy holds only in-frame clones and misses some; the assay was immunoSEQ multiplex PCR. The sample shows about 2.4 million clones, around 94% of them seen only once. CDR1 is SEHNR and CDR2 is FQNEAQ in the germline V gene (reference sequence). The length of the CDR3 is 14 residues. V lost 5 bases and J 4 bases, leaving 14 bases between the germline ends. The authors divided CD4+ cells into CD45RA+ naive and CD45RA-negative memory subsets. Input material: naive CD4+ T cells sorted from blood. Specified subset: CD45RA+ positively selected. This sequence was found in a man aged 18 to 35 in good health. The chain joins TRBV7-9 to TRBJ2-5, with D possibly being TRBD1 (6 bases). CDR3 amino acids: CASSPGVARETQYF. DNA for the CDR3: TGTGCCAGCAGCCCAGGGGTAGCGCGAGAGACCCAGTACTTC.